This T cell receptor beta chain is from a study of blood T cell repertoires in COVID-19. Generated by immunoSEQ multiplex PCR, the TCRdb table keeps only in-frame clones and is missing some. The sample yields about 220,000 clones, around 81% seen once. This sequence originates from a woman aged 25 to 39 who had recovered from COVID-19. Sequenced material: peripheral blood.

As DNA, the CDR3 is TGCGCCAGCAGCCAAGATCTAGCGGGACCCACCCATACGCAGTATTTT. Encoded protein: CASSQDLAGPTHTQYF. The V and J genes are TRBV4-1 and TRBJ2-3; 9 bases fit TRBD2. The CDR3 sequence is 16 residues long. CDR1 is MGHRA, CDR2 YSYEKL, per germline. J was trimmed by 7 bases and V by 0 bases; bases with no gene match: 8.